Many counts were recorded for the clone carrying this TCR beta chain. Its cognate antigen is unknown. CDR1 is MDHEN, CDR2 SYDVKM, per germline. V lost 5 bases to trimming and J lost 8 bases; unmatched junction nucleotides: 9. The CDR3 runs 13 residues. The entry originates in a study of response to subunit inactivated influenza vaccine. Study-wide points: Authors proposed each seasonal influenza vaccination draws in few new T cells.

TCRdb called the RT-PCR reads again in MiXCR, with one record for every CDR3 protein. Among about 180,000 distinct CDR3 sequences listed, nearly 9.5% were seen once. The J gene is TRBJ2-7, the V gene TRBV28, with TRBD1 matching 7 bases. This receptor was identified in a man in his forties or fifties who received an inactivated influenza vaccine. The sample consisted of non-naive T cells sorted from PBMCs, taken on the day of vaccination. Written as DNA, the CDR3 is TGTGCCAGCAGTCGACAGGGTTTGCCCAAGCAGTACTTC. Translated, it gives CASSRQGLPKQYF.